Presented here are 9 T cell receptor beta chains from one specimen sequenced in a study of CD8 T cells in ankylosing spondylitis (TCRdb year 2017). No cognate antigen is known for these TCRs. The method behind the library was 5' RACE. Sequencing was performed on an Illumina HiSeq 2500. Clones were called with MiXCR by TCRdb after fastp trimmed the public reads at Q25, and only in-frame beta chains were retained. Rows merge per CDR3 protein into single entries with the most common DNA and genes. The sample contains about 750,000 distinct CDR3 sequences, around 20% of them found a single time. The ten largest make up 15% to 20% of the sample. What the work shows at the level of the full study, not this receptor alone: Blood from ankylosing spondylitis patients appeared to be characterized by a TCR beta motif made up of seven or eight highly homologous amino acid variants.

Input material: blood, either unsorted or a sorted T cell fraction (not recorded which). These receptors originate from a male donor with ankylosing spondylitis.

The sample holds one count of this clonotype. This sequence joins TRBV12-3 or TRBV12-4 and TRBJ1-1; weak D call: TRBD1 (6 bases). The CDR3 loop spans 14 amino acids. Between the trimmed V and J ends, which lost 3 bases and 3 bases, there was a span of 11 bases. CDR3 in amino acids: CASSLGEGDTEAFF. For the CDR3, the DNA is TGTGCCAGCAGTTTGGGAGAGGGGGACACTGAAGCTTTCTTT.

The gene calls are TRBV6-1 and TRBJ1-1; weak D call: TRBD1 (6 bases). This CDR3 is built from 15 residues. CDR1 is MNHNS and CDR2 is SASEGT in the germline V gene. V lost 8 bases to trimming and J lost 5 bases, with 21 bases between them. The CDR3 coding sequence is TGTGCCAGCCTTAGATCAGGACCAGGGGAAACTGAAGCTTTCTTT. This encodes CASLRSGPGETEAFF.

The rearrangement joins TRBV18 to TRBJ2-5; 9 bases map to TRBD2. The CDR3 is 16 amino acids. Germline CDR1 reads KGHSH; CDR2 reads LQKENI. Losses at the gene ends were 4 bases for V and 3 bases for J; bases not matched to a gene: 9. Here the CDR3 reads CASSQGLARTKETQYF. Written as DNA, the CDR3 is TGTGCCAGCTCACAGGGACTAGCTAGGACAAAAGAGACCCAGTACTTC.

This clonotype turned up a few times. The chain recombines TRBV6-1 with TRBJ1-2; D perhaps matches TRBD1 (5 bases). This CDR3 region has 13 residues. Germline loops: CDR1 MNHNS, CDR2 SASEGT. The V end was cut by 1 base, the J end by 4 bases, with 7 bases between. The CDR3 nucleotides read TGTGCCAGCAGTGAAGTTACAGGCTATGGCTACACCTTC. It is translated as CASSEVTGYGYTF.

The chain combines TRBV7-9 with TRBJ2-3; D not certain. CDR1 and CDR2 (germline): SEHNR, FQNEAQ (reference sequence). There are 15 residues in the CDR3. The ends were cut back, 1 base at V and 2 bases at J, with 10 bases in the middle. The CDR3 reads CASSLVSGPTDTQYF. CDR3 in DNA: TGTGCCAGCAGCTTAGTTTCGGGCCCCACAGATACGCAGTATTTT.

This chain uses TRBV12-3 or TRBV12-4 with TRBJ1-1; D ambiguous. V was shortened by 3 bases and J by 4 bases, with 15 bases between the two germline ends. This CDR3 comprises 15 residues. Written as DNA, the CDR3 is TGTGCCAGCAGTTTTCCTTCGGTAGGGCTCACTGAAGCTTTCTTT. It codes for CASSFPSVGLTEAFF.

The V call is TRBV11-3, the J call TRBJ2-2; D unclear. With 5 bases removed from V and 6 bases from J, the gap between germline ends came to 13 bases. This CDR3 contains 14 residues. CDR1 and CDR2 (germline): SGHNT, YENEEA. The CDR3 DNA is TGTGCCAGCAGCGGCCGGGTCCAATCCGGGGAGCTGTTTTTT. This codes for CASSGRVQSGELFF.

J is TRBJ2-3 and V is TRBV6-1; TRBD2 matches 7 bases. V lost 6 bases and J lost 4; bases outside the gene matches: 7. Germline V CDR1 and CDR2: MNHNS, SASEGT. The CDR3 extends over 14 amino acids. The CDR3, as DNA: TGTGCCAGCAGCTGGGGGGGGGGATCAGATACGCAGTATTTT. Amino acid sequence: CASSWGGGSDTQYF.

This chain links TRBV4-1 with TRBJ1-2, with 7 bases that match TRBD1. J lost 1 base, V lost 0 bases, and 5 bases had no gene match. The germline CDR1 and CDR2 sequences are MGHRA and YSYEKL. CDR3 length: 16 residues. The CDR3 region has the DNA TGCGCCAGCAGCCAAGATGGGAACAGGGGTAACTATGGCTACACCTTC. Protein product: CASSQDGNRGNYGYTF.